The sequence of this T cell receptor (beta chain) was determined in a study of T cells after yellow fever vaccination. The CDR3 is made up of 13 amino acids. Trimming removed 4 bases from V and 3 bases from J, with 6 bases in between. Germline values: CDR1 LNHDA, CDR2 SQIVND (reference sequence). The study's findings and limits: FACS-sorted repertoires might harbor abundant contaminating clonotypes from the bulk population. Secondary responses were weaker yet peaked faster, day 5 versus 15. A minor fraction of clonotypes spanned both CD4 and CD8 compartments.

They built TCR cDNA with 5'RACE template switching, a step that put in a universal primer site and UMIs. TCRdb reanalysed the 5' RACE reads using MiXCR and keeps one entry per CDR3 protein. There are 300,000 to 350,000 distinct CDR3 sequences in the sample; almost 4% occur only once, and approximately 24% lies in the top ten. Of note for this clonotype: The antigen is unknown.

This clonotype was sampled from a man aged 18 to 29 who received the YFV17D yellow fever vaccine. The chain recombines TRBV19 with TRBJ2-2; the D is unclear. The material was PBMCs, obtained 5 days after the yellow fever booster vaccination. The CDR3 DNA follows: TGTGCCAGTAGTACCAAGTACACCGGGGAGCTGTTTTTT. Its translation is CASSTKYTGELFF. Variable domain in full (rest from reference TRBV19 and TRBJ2-2): DGGITQSPKYLFRKEGQNVTLSCEQNLNHDAMYWYRQDPGQGLRLIYYSQIVNDFQKGDIAEGYSVSREKKESFPLTVTSAQKNPTAFYLCASSTKYTGELFFGEGSRLTVL.